Listed below are T cell receptor beta chains from one sample, sequenced in a study of PD-1 blockade in classical Hodgkin lymphoma. Repertoires were generated with immunoSEQ multiplex PCR, while TCRdb's copy carries only in-frame clones and drops some. The table has approximately 39,000 clones, around 80% seen once. The starting material was peripheral blood mononuclear cells (PBMCs), obtained before the fourth cycle of nivolumab. All receptors derive from a human donor with classical Hodgkin lymphoma. Both conserved end residues are trimmed from each CDR3.

v_gene	j_gene	CDR3aa
TRBV28	TRBJ1-4	ASRRTGLNEKLF
TRBV11-3	TRBJ2-1	ASSLGTSGGYNEQF
TRBV27	TRBJ2-1	ASSWGSNEQF
TRBV6-5	TRBJ1-2	ASSRQGRGNYGYT
TRBV29-1	TRBJ2-2	SVVNGGRNTGELF
TRBV29-1	TRBJ1-1	SVERTGNTEAF
TRBV7-8	TRBJ1-3	ASSLARILIGNTIY
TRBV19	TRBJ2-3	ASSGTSTDTQY
TRBV11-2	TRBJ2-7	ASSRGYAGDYYEQY
TRBV18	TRBJ2-2	ASSPLGTGNTGELF
TRBV6-5	TRBJ2-6	ASISSGANVLT
TRBV30	TRBJ2-5	AWSVGETQY
TRBV7-9	TRBJ1-2	ASGWTGTPYGYT
TRBV7-8	TRBJ1-5	ASSPQGRSNQPQH
TRBV2	TRBJ2-1	ANPNPTGKYNEQF
TRBV10-3	TRBJ1-3	AISVGQGRNTIY
TRBV6-1	TRBJ2-6	ALSSGANVLT
TRBV16	TRBJ2-1	ASSERNRYYNEQF
TRBV19	TRBJ2-3	ASSMTGAATDTQY
TRBV6-5	TRBJ1-3	ASTGSGNTIY
TRBV11-2	TRBJ1-2	ASSLRDREGYT
TRBV18	TRBJ2-5	ASSPSIQVRQETQY
TRBV7-2	TRBJ2-5	ASSLRQGASLETQY
TRBV27	TRBJ2-5	ASGLARETQY
TRBV5-6	TRBJ2-7	ASSLVQRYEQY
TRBV10-3	TRBJ2-7	AISEYQSSYEQY
TRBV18	TRBJ2-7	ASSLNLAGDSYEQY
TRBV7-2	TRBJ1-2	ASSLSAGWRNGYT
TRBV4-3	TRBJ1-6	ASSQSQSSLH
TRBV5-8	TRBJ2-1	ASSPEGSNEQF
TRBV30	TRBJ2-3	AWSVRAGTQY
TRBV28	TRBJ2-1	ASRSGTSGYNEQF
TRBV27	TRBJ1-4	ASQEKLF
TRBV6-5	TRBJ2-3	ASSFSQGQTDTQY
TRBV4-3	TRBJ2-3	ASSHNPGSTDTQY
TRBV4-2	TRBJ1-4	ASSQMGGAATNEKLF
TRBV29-1	TRBJ1-1	SVSKGAEAF
TRBV29-1	TRBJ1-3	SVVRGVGNTIY
TRBV5-8	TRBJ2-7	ASTRLYYEQY
TRBV11-2	TRBJ2-5	ASSLGAGQETQY
TRBV28	TRBJ1-5	ATEAGGSSNQPQH
TRBV4-2	TRBJ2-3	ASSPYTSFGGGTLTDTQY
TRBV29-1	TRBJ2-1	SVGEGRIINEQF